This T cell receptor (beta chain) was obtained from a study of T cells in lung cancer brain metastases. About the research overall: Nine tenths of the roughly 20 patients had no interval therapy between resections.

Overall study results and limits: DNA fragmentation in FFPE samples may have prevented full retrieval of the infiltrating T cell repertoire.

Germline lookup yields CDR1 SGHKS and CDR2 YYEKEE (reference sequence). The CDR3 loop spans 19 amino acids. The V and J ends lost 4 bases and 4 bases, in that order; junction bases with no gene match: 19. About this clone: The antigen is undetermined.

Between 2.24 and 4.92 ug genomic DNA went in, equal for pairs. Data came from immunoSEQ multiplex PCR; TCRdb stores just in-frame clones and leaves some out. This sample has several thousand clones, with roughly 90% found just once. The clonotype was recovered from a woman in her 50s with non-small cell lung cancer. This chain links TRBV5-5 with TRBJ1-2; 10 bases line up with TRBD1. Input material: tumor tissue from the primary lung tumor. CDR3 DNA: TGTGCCAGCAGCCCTGGGGGAGGGACAGGGGCGCTTCAGAGCTATGGCTACACCTTC. Encoded protein: CASSPGGGTGALQSYGYTF. Drawing the rest from reference TRBV5-5 and TRBJ1-2, the complete variable domain is DAGVTQSPTHLIKTRGQQVTLRCSPISGHKSVSWYQQVLGQGPQFIFQYYEKEERGRGNFPDRFSARQFPNYSSELNVNALLLGDSALYLCASSPGGGTGALQSYGYTFGSGTRLTVV.